This passage covers 18 T cell receptor beta chains from one sample sequenced in a study of blood T cell repertoires in COVID-19. Measured with immunoSEQ multiplex PCR; TCRdb has only the in-frame clones, and not every one. The table has a few thousand clones, approximately 88% seen once. Sequences were obtained from peripheral blood. Receptor source: a man in his 70s with COVID-19, enrolled during active disease.

The chain carries TRBV6-5 and TRBJ1-1; D call uncertain. The CDR3 is made up of 13 amino acids. Trimming left V 7 bases short and J 3 bases short, with 12 bases between. Per germline, CDR1 MNHEY and CDR2 SVGAGI. The CDR3 sequence is CASKINGDTEAFF. CDR3 sequence (DNA): TGTGCCAGCAAGATAAACGGGGACACTGAAGCTTTCTTT.

The J gene is TRBJ1-5, the V gene TRBV5-5; D possibly corresponds to TRBD1 (6 bases). The CDR3 has 15 amino acids. V was shortened by 3 bases and J by 2 bases, with 12 bases between the two germline ends. Germline V gene data show CDR1 as SGHKS and CDR2 as YYEKEE (reference sequence). In nucleotides, the CDR3 is TGTGCCAGCAGCTCCTCAGGGGTACGCAATCAGCCCCAGCATTTT. This codes for CASSSSGVRNQPQHF.

This clone was seen more than once but under ten times. The rearrangement links TRBV6-1 to TRBJ1-2; 8 bases agree with TRBD1. Germline V gene data show CDR1 as MNHNS and CDR2 as SASEGT. The CDR3 length is 13 residues. V lost 3 bases and J lost 8; bases outside the gene matches: 5. The CDR3 DNA is TGTGCCAGCAGTGAGACAGGGGAACGAGGCTACACCTTC. It codes for CASSETGERGYTF.

The chain is built from TRBV19 and TRBJ2-1; 9 nucleotides align to TRBD2. V lost 0 bases, J lost 7 bases, and 4 bases stayed unmatched. This CDR3 has 15 amino acids. Germline CDR1 and CDR2: LNHDA and SQIVND (reference sequence). CDR3 DNA: TGTGCCAGTAGTATAGATGGCGGGAGGGTGAATGAGCAGTTCTTC. Its translation is CASSIDGGRVNEQFF.

The chain employs TRBV10-2 and TRBJ1-1; a weak D match, TRBD1 (6 bases). The CDR3 sequence is 15 residues long. The V and J ends lost 3 bases and 8 bases respectively, with 19 bases between them. CDR1 is WSHSY, CDR2 SAAADI, per germline. The CDR3 loop is CASSDRAGEMVEAFF. The CDR3 bases are TGCGCCAGCAGTGATAGGGCAGGGGAGATGGTAGAAGCTTTCTTT.

This clone was seen only a few times. V is TRBV5-6 and J is TRBJ2-2, with TRBD1 matching 8 bases. CDR1 is SGHDT and CDR2 is YYEEEE in the germline V gene. Trimming took 0 bases from V and 7 from J; bases not matched to a gene: 8. The CDR3 runs to 16 residues. This chain's CDR3 is CASSLVRAGGIGELFF. The CDR3 DNA reads TGTGCCAGCAGCTTGGTGAGGGCAGGGGGCATCGGGGAGCTGTTTTTT.

The chain has TRBV6-5 and TRBJ1-2; 7 bases align to TRBD1. The CDR3 is 14 amino acids. Trimming at V came to 5 bases and at J to 5 bases, leaving 8 bases not matched to a gene. The germline CDR1 and CDR2 sequences are MNHEY and SVGAGI. The CDR3 DNA sequence: TGTGCCAGCAGTCTCTCCGGGACAGCTTATGGCTACACCTTC. It encodes CASSLSGTAYGYTF.

This chain connects TRBV30 to TRBJ1-4, with TRBD1 matching 10 bases. Germline V gene sequence: CDR1 GTSNPN, CDR2 SVGIG (reference sequence). J gave up 4 bases and V 2 bases, and 7 bases lay outside the gene matches. CDR3 size: 16 residues. The CDR3 coding sequence is TGTGCCTGGAGTATGACAGGGGGCTTCGGTAATGAAAAACTGTTTTTT. The encoded protein is CAWSMTGGFGNEKLFF.

This clone was counted between two and nine times. This chain uses TRBV5-1 with TRBJ1-1, with D unclear. Germline CDR1 SGHRS, CDR2 YFSETQ. Trimming pared 3 bases from V and 5 bases from J, leaving 8 bases between. CDR3 length equals 12 residues. CDR3 coding DNA: TGCGCCAGCAGCTACGAGAGGACTGAAGCTTTCTTT. It encodes CASSYERTEAFF.

V is TRBV6-5 and J is TRBJ1-5, with D possibly TRBD1 on 6 matching bases. The CDR3 runs 14 residues. Germline V gene lookup returns CDR1 MNHEY and CDR2 SVGAGI. Trimming removed 6 bases from V and 7 bases from J, with 16 bases in between. In nucleotides, the CDR3 is TGTGCCAGCAGCTACACTGGGCAGGGGCAGCCCCAGCATTTT. It translates to CASSYTGQGQPQHF.

The chain is built from TRBV7-9 and TRBJ2-5, with TRBD2 matching over 7 bases. V dropped 7 bases and J dropped 5; count of bases not matched to a gene: 7. The CDR3 is 13 residues long. Germline CDR1 reads SEHNR; CDR2 reads FQNEAQ (reference sequence). The chain's CDR3 is CASTVGTKETQYF. CDR3 DNA: TGTGCCAGCACCGTCGGGACTAAGGAGACCCAGTACTTC.

The chain couples TRBV21-1 to TRBJ1-5; the table's D call, TRBD1, was not checked against the DNA. TRBV21-1 is a listed pseudogene. The CDR3 is 17 amino acids. For the CDR3, the DNA is TGTGCCAGCAGCACCTCCGGGACAGCGAGAACCCATCAGCCCCAGCATTTT. Its translation: CASSTSGTARTHQPQHF.

The chain employs TRBV24-1 and TRBJ2-1; no clear D gene. The germline gives CDR1 KGHDR, CDR2 SFDVKD. CDR3 length: 16 residues. V lost 9 bases and J lost 5, with 22 bases in between. CDR3 sequence reads: CATDDGMSGQDNEQFF. In DNA form, the CDR3 reads TGTGCCACCGATGACGGCATGTCGGGTCAAGACAATGAGCAGTTCTTC.

The gene calls are TRBV9 and TRBJ2-7, with TRBD2 matching over 9 bases. From germline, CDR1 is SGDLS and CDR2 YYNGEE. The junction had 6 bases not matched to a gene; V was cut back by 2 bases and J by 3 bases. This CDR3 spans 15 amino acids. CDR3 nucleotide sequence: TGTGCCAGCAGCGTTACCCCTAGCGGGGTCTACGAGCAGTACTTC. Translating gives CASSVTPSGVYEQYF.

This chain uses TRBV7-9 with TRBJ2-7; TRBD1 aligns across 7 bases. Losses at the gene ends were 1 base for V and 2 bases for J; bases not matched to a gene: 2. This CDR3 region has 14 residues. Germline CDR1 and CDR2: SEHNR and FQNEAQ (reference sequence). The CDR3, as DNA: TGTGCCAGCAGCTTAGGGGGACAGACCTACGAGCAGTACTTC. It yields the protein CASSLGGQTYEQYF.

V and J are TRBV7-9 and TRBJ2-7; 7 nucleotides align to TRBD1. The CDR3 covers 15 residues. J lost 2 bases, V lost 5 bases, and 9 bases had no gene match. Germline V gives CDR1 SEHNR, CDR2 FQNEAQ (reference sequence). The CDR3 reads CASSVDDRVPYEQYF. CDR3 DNA: TGTGCCAGCAGCGTCGATGACAGGGTCCCCTACGAGCAGTACTTC.

The genes are TRBV9 and TRBJ2-1; 14 nucleotides align to TRBD2. Germline-derived CDR1 and CDR2 are SGDLS and YYNGEE. V trimming: 2 bases; J trimming: 9 bases; junction bases outside the gene matches: 19. This CDR3 is built from 20 residues. CDR3 sequence: CASSVTGVYGTSGSIAEQFF. The CDR3 DNA reads as TGTGCCAGCAGCGTTACAGGGGTGTATGGGACTAGCGGGAGTATCGCTGAGCAGTTCTTC.

This chain joins TRBV5-1 and TRBJ2-3; tentatively, D is TRBD1 (7 bases). The CDR3 totals 14 residues. CDR1 is SGHRS and CDR2 is YFSETQ in the germline V gene. Trimming stripped 4 bases from V and 6 bases from J, with 15 bases between. In DNA, the CDR3 is TGCGCCAGCAGCCCGGGGGACAGCCCTGATACGCAGTATTTT. Its translation is CASSPGDSPDTQYF. Filled out from reference TRBV5-1 and TRBJ2-3, the complete variable domain reads KAGVTQTPRYLIKTRGQQVTLSCSPISGHRSVSWYQQTPGQGLQFLFEYFSETQRNKGNFPGRFSGRQFSNSRSEMNVSTLELGDSALYLCASSPGDSPDTQYFGPGTRLTVL.